The next 20 T cell receptor beta chains were all read from a single sample in a study of T cell responses to AZD1222 COVID-19 vaccine. The data were produced by immunoSEQ multiplex PCR, yet TCRdb's version contains in-frame clones alone and is incomplete. This table has more than 95,000 clones, over 75% appearing once. Specimen: peripheral blood, collected on day 0 of AZD1222 vaccination. The receptors were sampled from an adult in good health.

The J gene is TRBJ2-7, the V gene TRBV6-5; 11 bases agree with TRBD1. The junction had 4 bases not matched to a gene; V was cut back by 2 bases and J by 4 bases. The CDR3 consists of 15 residues. Per the germline V gene, CDR1 is MNHEY and CDR2 is SVGAGI. CDR3 nucleotide sequence: TGTGCCAGCAGTTACGCCGGGACAGGGGGTTACGAGCAGTACTTC. Residues: CASSYAGTGGYEQYF.

The rearrangement uses TRBV4-1 and TRBJ1-1; the D is unclear. The CDR3 loop spans 14 amino acids. The germline V gene encodes CDR1 MGHRA and CDR2 YSYEKL. V gave up 4 bases and J gave up 3 bases, with 12 bases separating them. CDR3 protein: CASSLPGTHTEAFF. CDR3 DNA sequence: TGCGCCAGCAGCCTCCCCGGAACCCACACTGAAGCTTTCTTT.

This sequence joins TRBV24-1 and TRBJ1-2; no definite D call. V lost 4 bases and J lost 5, with 13 bases in between. Per the germline V gene, CDR1 is KGHDR and CDR2 is SFDVKD. This CDR3 comprises 14 residues. The CDR3 sequence: CATSENGLGYGYTF. The CDR3 DNA reads as TGTGCCACCAGTGAAAACGGGCTCGGGTATGGCTACACCTTC.

The chain links TRBV4-1 to TRBJ2-5, with 12 bases lining up with TRBD2. CDR1 and CDR2 (germline): MGHRA, YSYEKL. CDR3 length: 16 residues. The ends lost 0 bases at V and 2 bases at J; junction bases unmatched: 1. CDR3: CASSQDLAGGQETQYF. The CDR3 DNA reads TGCGCCAGCAGCCAAGACCTAGCGGGGGGGCAAGAGACCCAGTACTTC.

The V and J genes are TRBV7-9 and TRBJ1-3, with 7 bases matching TRBD1. The CDR3 consists of 15 residues. Germline V CDR1 and CDR2: SEHNR, FQNEAQ (reference sequence). J lost 0 bases, V lost 5 bases, and 4 bases had no gene match. The CDR3 nucleotides are TGTGCCAGCAGCCCGACAGGGCTCTCTGGAAACACCATATATTTT. Its translation: CASSPTGLSGNTIYF.

The genes are TRBV5-1 and TRBJ2-1; tentative D call: TRBD1 (5 bases). CDR3 length equals 14 residues. The germline V gene encodes CDR1 SGHRS and CDR2 YFSETQ. V lost 5 bases and J lost 0, with 9 bases in between. CDR3 amino acids: CASSRQSSYNEQFF. As DNA, the CDR3 is TGCGCCAGCAGTAGACAGAGCTCCTACAATGAGCAGTTCTTC.

V usage is TRBV20-1 and J usage is TRBJ1-1; no firm D call. V was cut by 1 base and J by 6 bases, with 3 bases left in between. The CDR3 loop spans 10 amino acids. Germline-derived CDR1 and CDR2 are DFQATT and SNEGSKA (reference sequence). The DNA for the CDR3 is TGCAGTGCTAGAGTCCCTGAAGCTTTCTTT. Its translation is CSARVPEAFF.

The V and J genes are TRBV9 and TRBJ2-7; D is uncertain. V dropped 0 bases and J dropped 6 bases, with 19 bases sitting between them. Looked up from germline, CDR1 is SGDLS and CDR2 is YYNGEE. The length of the CDR3 is 16 residues. CDR3 sequence (DNA): TGTGCCAGCAGCGTAGGTTTGGCAGGAGATTTGTCCGAGCAGTACTTC. This translates into CASSVGLAGDLSEQYF. Based on the CDR3 plus reference TRBV9 and TRBJ2-7, the full variable domain is DSGVTQTPKHLITATGQRVTLRCSPRSGDLSVYWYQQSLDQGLQFLIQYYNGEERAKGNILERFSAQQFPDLHSELNLSSLELGDSALYFCASSVGLAGDLSEQYFGPGTRLTVT.

V is TRBV7-3 and J is TRBJ1-1, with D perhaps TRBD1 (5 bases). In germline, CDR1 is SGHTA, CDR2 FQGTGA. The V end lost 2 bases, the J end lost 11 bases, and 12 bases lay between the germline ends. The CDR3 consists of 12 residues. The CDR3 region is CASSLSGSRAFF. For the CDR3, the DNA is TGTGCCAGCAGCTTATCAGGGTCGAGGGCTTTCTTT.

This chain links TRBV15 with TRBJ2-7, with 9 bases identical to TRBD1. Germline V gene data show CDR1 as LNHNV and CDR2 as YYDKDF (reference sequence). The CDR3 is 16 amino acids. Trimming removed 3 bases from V and 1 base from J; junction bases left unmatched: 7. The CDR3 spells CATSRGTGTKSYEQYF. The CDR3 coding sequence is TGTGCCACCAGCAGGGGGACAGGGACGAAATCCTACGAGCAGTACTTC. Complete variable domain (other parts from reference TRBV15 and TRBJ2-7): DAMVIQNPRYQVTQFGKPVTLSCSQTLNHNVMYWYQQKSSQAPKLLFHYYDKDFNNEADTPDNFQSRRPNTSFCFLDIRSPGLGDTAMYLCATSRGTGTKSYEQYFGPGTRLTVT.

In its sample, this clone was seen once. The chain employs TRBV9 and TRBJ1-1; TRBD1 aligns across 10 bases. Trimming took 2 bases from V and 0 from J; bases not matched to a gene: 7. CDR1 and CDR2 (germline): SGDLS, YYNGEE. The CDR3 consists of 17 residues. CDR3 loop: CASSVVPGQGMNTEAFF. In nucleotides, the CDR3 is TGTGCCAGCAGCGTTGTACCGGGACAGGGGATGAACACTGAAGCTTTCTTT.

This rearrangement joins TRBV9 to TRBJ1-1; D is uncertain. The CDR3 has 13 amino acids. Trimming stripped 4 bases from V and 1 base from J, with 8 bases between. Germline V lookup: CDR1 SGDLS, CDR2 YYNGEE. As DNA, the CDR3 is TGTGCCAGCAGCTTCCGACAGAACACTGAAGCTTTCTTT. Amino acid sequence: CASSFRQNTEAFF.

The rearrangement links TRBV5-5 to TRBJ2-7, with D hard to call. This CDR3 is 14 amino acids long. V gave up 0 bases and J gave up 2 bases, with 9 bases separating them. Germline lookup yields CDR1 SGHKS and CDR2 YYEKEE (reference sequence). The CDR3 sequence is CASSLVGIPYEQYF. CDR3 DNA sequence: TGTGCCAGCAGCTTGGTGGGGATTCCCTACGAGCAGTACTTC. The whole variable domain, filled in from reference TRBV5-5 and TRBJ2-7, reads DAGVTQSPTHLIKTRGQQVTLRCSPISGHKSVSWYQQVLGQGPQFIFQYYEKEERGRGNFPDRFSARQFPNYSSELNVNALLLGDSALYLCASSLVGIPYEQYFGPGTRLTVT.

This chain uses TRBV30 with TRBJ1-6; 9 positions match TRBD1. Unmatched junction bases numbered 9, after V lost 5 bases and J lost 7 bases. Germline V gene sequence: CDR1 GTSNPN, CDR2 SVGIG (reference sequence). CDR3 size: 15 residues. This CDR3 is CAWEIAGTGNSPLHF. CDR3 nucleotide sequence: TGTGCCTGGGAAATAGCCGGGACAGGGAATTCACCCCTCCACTTT.

The CDR3 spells CASSLIPSAGGTGELFF. CDR3 DNA sequence: TGTGCCAGCAGCTTGATTCCTTCGGCCGGGGGCACCGGGGAGCTGTTTTTT. The rearrangement links TRBV5-5 to TRBJ2-2; TRBD2 might be the D (6 bases). The V and J ends lost 1 base and 4 bases respectively, with 17 bases between them. This CDR3 comprises 17 residues. Germline V gene data show CDR1 as SGHKS and CDR2 as YYEKEE (reference sequence). Combining the CDR3 with reference TRBV5-5 and TRBJ2-2 gives the whole variable domain DAGVTQSPTHLIKTRGQQVTLRCSPISGHKSVSWYQQVLGQGPQFIFQYYEKEERGRGNFPDRFSARQFPNYSSELNVNALLLGDSALYLCASSLIPSAGGTGELFFGEGSRLTVL.

The chain has TRBV24-1 and TRBJ2-1, with D perhaps being TRBD1 or TRBD2 (5 bases each). The V end was cut by 6 bases, the J end by 8 bases, with 16 bases between. The germline V gene encodes CDR1 KGHDR and CDR2 SFDVKD. This CDR3 comprises 14 residues. The CDR3 DNA follows: TGTGCCACCAGTCGGTATGGGGGTGGCCATGAGCAGTTCTTC. Translation: CATSRYGGGHEQFF.

The chain carries TRBV6-5 and TRBJ2-1; D may be TRBD2 (6 bases). The V gene's germline CDR1 is MNHEY and CDR2 SVGAGI. Trimming removed 8 bases from V and 4 bases from J, with 12 bases in between. There are 13 residues in the CDR3. In DNA, the CDR3 is TGTGCCAGCCTACCTAGCGCGTACAATGAGCAGTTCTTC. Its translation is CASLPSAYNEQFF.

This sequence joins TRBV12-5 and TRBJ2-3; no definite D call. The V end lost 0 bases, the J end lost 0 bases, and 4 bases lay between the germline ends. The CDR3 length is 14 residues. Germline lookup yields CDR1 LGHNT and CDR2 FRNRAP. CDR3 sequence (DNA): TGTGCTAGTGGTTTGGTATACAGCACAGATACGCAGTATTTT. Its protein is CASGLVYSTDTQYF. Full variable domain (outside the CDR3, taken from reference TRBV12-5 and TRBJ2-3): DARVTQTPRHKVTEMGQEVTMRCQPILGHNTVFWYRQTMMQGLELLAYFRNRAPLDDSGMPKDRFSAEMPDATLATLKIQPSEPRDSAVYFCASGLVYSTDTQYFGPGTRLTVL.

This clone was seen a handful of times. The chain has TRBV6-5 and TRBJ1-3; 9 bases line up with TRBD1. Germline V CDR1 and CDR2: MNHEY, SVGAGI. This CDR3 has 14 amino acids. V shed 9 bases, J shed 2 bases, and the junction held 5 bases outside the gene matches. The CDR3 loop is CASMYRGPGNTIYF. In nucleotides, the CDR3 is TGTGCCAGTATGTACAGGGGGCCTGGAAACACCATATATTTT.

The rearrangement uses TRBV5-1 and TRBJ2-2, with TRBD2 as a possible D gene (5 bases). This CDR3 region has 16 residues. The V gene lost 0 bases and the J gene lost 1 base, with 10 bases spanning the gap. CDR1 is SGHRS and CDR2 is YFSETQ in the germline V gene. CDR3 in amino acids: CASSLVSGMNTGELFF. CDR3 in DNA: TGCGCCAGCAGCTTGGTCTCCGGGATGAACACCGGGGAGCTGTTTTTT.